These 10 T cell receptor beta chains came from one sample sequenced in a study of CD8 T cells in ankylosing spondylitis. TCRdb re-analysed the 5' RACE reads in MiXCR, keeping a single row per CDR3 protein. Of approximately 220,000 distinct CDR3 sequences listed, about 26% are singletons. The sample was blood, either unsorted or a sorted T cell fraction (not recorded which). The receptor set was obtained from a male donor with ankylosing spondylitis or in good health (not recorded which).

This clonotype was found many times. The chain uses TRBV5-1 and TRBJ1-1; the D is unclear. Trimming took 6 bases from V and 6 from J, leaving 15 bases between them. CDR1 is SGHRS and CDR2 is YFSETQ in the germline V gene. The CDR3 length is 13 residues. This CDR3 is CASTAGGSPEAFF. CDR3 DNA: TGCGCCAGCACGGCAGGCGGGTCCCCTGAAGCTTTCTTT.

V is TRBV27 and J is TRBJ2-5; 7 nucleotides line up with TRBD2. Germline CDR1 is MNHEY and CDR2 is SMNVEV (reference sequence). With 5 bases clipped from V and 5 bases from J, the junction kept 8 bases outside the gene matches. The CDR3 is made up of 14 amino acids. CDR3 nucleotide sequence: TGTGCCAGCAGTAAACGGACTAGATGGGAGACCCAGTACTTC. Its protein is CASSKRTRWETQYF.

In DNA form, the CDR3 reads TGTGCCAGCAGCTTGAATGGGGTTCAGCCCCAGCATTTT. Translating gives CASSLNGVQPQHF. The J gene is TRBJ1-5, the V gene TRBV7-2; D remains unclear. The CDR3 covers 13 residues. Trimming shortened V by 3 bases and J by 6 bases, and 9 bases separated the two germline ends. Germline assignment: CDR1 SGHTA and CDR2 FQGNSA.

This clonotype has ten or more counts. CDR3 in amino acids: CSAPATGSQETQYF. CDR3 nucleotide sequence: TGCAGTGCCCCAGCGACAGGGTCCCAAGAGACCCAGTACTTC. This chain uses TRBV20-1 with TRBJ2-5; 7 nucleotides match TRBD1. The V gene end was trimmed by 6 bases and the J gene end by 1 base; junction bases not matched to a gene: 8. CDR1 is DFQATT, CDR2 SNEGSKA, per germline (reference sequence). This CDR3 spans 14 amino acids.

This clonotype showed up many times. The rearrangement joins TRBV6-1 to TRBJ2-1, with D maybe TRBD2 (6 bases). The CDR3 length is 15 residues. Germline V gives CDR1 MNHNS, CDR2 SASEGT. Trimming removed 8 bases at V and 0 bases at J, with 14 bases between. Here the CDR3 reads CASGRPGNSYNEQFF. The CDR3 region has the DNA TGTGCCAGCGGGAGGCCCGGAAACTCCTACAATGAGCAGTTCTTC.

This clonotype turned up a few times. V gene TRBV20-1 combines with J gene TRBJ2-5, with D perhaps TRBD2 (5 bases). V was pared by 2 bases and J by 2 bases, with 18 bases between. The CDR3 loop spans 16 amino acids. The V gene's germline CDR1 is DFQATT and CDR2 SNEGSKA (reference sequence). The CDR3 loop reads CSARFGTLGSQETQYF. In nucleotides, the CDR3 is TGCAGTGCTAGATTCGGAACACTAGGCTCTCAAGAGACCCAGTACTTC.

This clonotype was observed many times. The CDR3 nucleotides read TGTGCCATCAGTGAGTCACCCGGCGAGCAGTACTTC. It specifies CAISESPGEQYF. V and J are TRBV10-3 and TRBJ2-7; unclear D gene. CDR1 is ENHRY, CDR2 SYGVKD, per germline. There are 12 residues in the CDR3. The V end was cut by 0 bases, the J end by 6 bases, with 6 bases between.

This clonotype was counted ten times or more. The chain links TRBV4-1 to TRBJ2-2, with D perhaps matching TRBD2 (6 bases). The germline CDR1 and CDR2 sequences are MGHRA and YSYEKL. The CDR3 is made up of 15 amino acids. The ends were cut back, 4 bases at V and 3 bases at J, with 12 bases in the middle. The CDR3, as DNA: TGCGCCAGCAGCCCCCTCTCGGGAGACACCGGGGAGCTGTTTTTT. Its protein is CASSPLSGDTGELFF.

This clonotype was found many times. CDR3 loop: CASSLGGPANTGELFF. In DNA, the CDR3 is TGCGCCAGCAGCTTGGGGGGACCCGCGAACACCGGGGAGCTGTTTTTT. V and J are TRBV5-1 and TRBJ2-2; D assignment may be TRBD1 or TRBD2 (5 bases each). This CDR3 is 16 amino acids long. With 0 bases removed from V and 0 bases from J, the gap between germline ends came to 9 bases. The germline V gene encodes CDR1 SGHRS and CDR2 YFSETQ.

This chain joins TRBV18 and TRBJ2-1; 8 positions match TRBD2. J lost 12 bases, V lost 0 bases, and 4 bases had no gene match. The CDR3 runs to 13 residues. From germline, CDR1 is KGHSH and CDR2 LQKENI. CDR3 sequence (DNA): TGTGCCAGCTCACCACCTAGCGGGACGGGGCAGTTCTTC. Protein: CASSPPSGTGQFF.